This entry lists 29 T cell receptor beta chains sequenced from one sample in a study. In TCRdb, the 5' RACE reads were re-called with MiXCR into one record per CDR3 protein. The table lists some 32,000 distinct CDR3 sequences, approximately 25% of them singletons. The sequencing input was memory CD4+ T cells sorted from blood. The subset: memory CD4+ T cells, CD4+CD45RO+CD25-. These receptors came from a female donor with breast cancer.

This clonotype was seen repeatedly, ten times or more. The rearrangement uses TRBV9 and TRBJ2-2; D is unresolved. V shed 0 bases and J shed 6 bases, with 9 bases lying between them. Germline V gene sequence: CDR1 SGDLS, CDR2 YYNGEE. The CDR3 covers 14 residues. The CDR3 region is CASSVAFPSGELFF. For the CDR3, the DNA is TGTGCCAGCAGCGTAGCTTTCCCCTCCGGGGAGCTGTTTTTT.

This clonotype was observed at least ten times. CDR3 coding DNA: TGCAGTGCTAGTCGGCAGGGAAGCACAGATACGCAGTATTTT. Its translation: CSASRQGSTDTQYF. The chain employs TRBV20-1 and TRBJ2-3; D might be TRBD1 (5 bases). Trimming removed 3 bases from V and 0 bases from J, with 10 bases in between. The CDR3 covers 14 residues. Germline V gives CDR1 DFQATT, CDR2 SNEGSKA (reference sequence).

The rearrangement uses TRBV7-2 and TRBJ2-7, with 10 nucleotides matching TRBD2. V was pared by 2 bases and J by 4 bases, with 5 bases of the junction left unmatched. The CDR3 spans 15 residues. From germline, CDR1 is SGHTA and CDR2 FQGNSA. The CDR3 region has the DNA TGTGCCAGCAGCTTATTACTAGCGGGATGGTACGAGCAGTACTTC. As protein: CASSLLLAGWYEQYF.

The V call is TRBV7-9, the J call TRBJ2-5; D may be TRBD1 (5 bases). The CDR3 consists of 15 residues. The V gene lost 5 bases and the J gene lost 1 base, with 14 bases spanning the gap. CDR1 is SEHNR, CDR2 FQNEAQ, per germline (reference sequence). CDR3 protein: CASSQRRGSQETQYF. The DNA of the CDR3 is TGTGCCAGCAGCCAACGAAGGGGTAGCCAAGAGACCCAGTACTTC.

The sample holds many counts of this clonotype. V is TRBV4-1 and J is TRBJ2-5, with D possibly matching TRBD2 (6 bases). The CDR3 is 14 residues long. The germline V gene has CDR1 MGHRA and CDR2 YSYEKL. With 1 base removed from V and 3 bases from J, the gap between germline ends came to 9 bases. The CDR3 DNA reads TGCGCCAGCAGCCAAGGGGTAGCGGAAGAGACCCAGTACTTC. This gives the protein CASSQGVAEETQYF.

This clonotype was counted ten times or more. The CDR3 region has the DNA TGTGCCAGCAAAAATAGGGGGAGCAATCAGCCCCAGCATTTT. Amino acid sequence: CASKNRGSNQPQHF. This chain connects TRBV6-1 to TRBJ1-5, with D perhaps TRBD1 (6 bases). The CDR3 extends over 14 amino acids. The V and J ends lost 7 bases and 1 base respectively, with 11 bases between them. Germline V gene data show CDR1 as MNHNS and CDR2 as SASEGT.

V usage is TRBV7-8 and J usage is TRBJ2-3, with 7 bases fitting TRBD2. Germline V lookup: CDR1 SGHVS, CDR2 FQNEAQ. V trimming: 2 bases; J trimming: 5 bases; junction bases outside the gene matches: 10. The CDR3 runs to 16 residues. CDR3 coding DNA: TGTGCCAGCAGCTTAAAAGTCATTGGGGGGGGAGATACGCAGTATTTT. This sequence encodes CASSLKVIGGGDTQYF.

This clonotype showed up just a few times. The chain is built from TRBV7-9 and TRBJ2-7, with a weak D call TRBD2 (6 bases). Germline CDR1 and CDR2: SEHNR and FQNEAQ (reference sequence). Between the trimmed V and J ends, which lost 5 bases and 5 bases, there was a span of 19 bases. The CDR3 is made up of 15 amino acids. CDR3 loop: CASSALASPGNEQYF. The CDR3, as DNA: TGTGCCAGCAGCGCCCTAGCGTCCCCGGGGAACGAGCAGTACTTC. Supplemented by reference TRBV7-9 and TRBJ2-7, the full variable domain reads DTGVSQNPRHKITKRGQNVTFRCDPISEHNRLYWYRQTLGQGPEFLTYFQNEAQLEKSRLLSDRFSAERPKGSFSTLEIQRTEQGDSAMYLCASSALASPGNEQYFGPGTRLTVT.

The chain recombines TRBV20-1 with TRBJ1-1; TRBD1 matches at 7 bases. The length of the CDR3 is 13 residues. Per germline, CDR1 DFQATT and CDR2 SNEGSKA (reference sequence). The junction had 4 bases not matched to a gene; V was cut back by 6 bases and J by 0 bases. DNA for the CDR3: TGCAGTGCGCAGACAGGGTTGAACACTGAAGCTTTCTTT. Translation gives CSAQTGLNTEAFF.

The chain carries TRBV27 and TRBJ2-7; weak D call: TRBD2 (6 bases). Germline CDR1 MNHEY, CDR2 SMNVEV (reference sequence). CDR3 length: 14 amino acids. Trimming pared 2 bases from V and 7 bases from J, leaving 15 bases between. In DNA form, the CDR3 reads TGTGCCAGCAGTTTACTAGCGAAGTACGAGGAGCAGTACTTC. Translating gives CASSLLAKYEEQYF.

This clonotype was counted ten times or more. This rearrangement joins TRBV18 to TRBJ2-5, with D possibly being TRBD1 or TRBD2 (5 bases each). Trimming removed 1 base from V and 0 bases from J, with 21 bases in between. Germline V CDR1 and CDR2: KGHSH, LQKENI. This CDR3 has 19 residues. CDR3 sequence reads: CASSPRRDRLIQHQETQYF. The CDR3 DNA reads as TGTGCCAGCTCACCACGTCGGGACCGCTTAATACAGCACCAAGAGACCCAGTACTTC.

This clonotype was picked up many times. V usage is TRBV7-2 and J usage is TRBJ2-5; TRBD2 matches at 10 bases. Germline CDR1 is SGHTA and CDR2 is FQGNSA. V lost 4 bases and J lost 2; bases outside the gene matches: 7. The CDR3 length is 16 residues. CDR3: CASSSGLADSQETQYF. The CDR3 nucleotides are TGTGCCAGCAGCTCCGGACTAGCGGATAGTCAAGAGACCCAGTACTTC.

This clonotype was detected ten times or more. This chain uses TRBV6-1 with TRBJ2-7; D may be TRBD1 or TRBD2 (6 bases each). V shed 0 bases and J shed 6 bases, with 18 bases lying between them. The CDR3 length is 16 residues. The germline V gene has CDR1 MNHNS and CDR2 SASEGT. In DNA, the CDR3 is TGTGCCAGCAGTGAAGCGGGGGGCTTCAACTCGGGCGAGCAGTACTTC. It specifies CASSEAGGFNSGEQYF.

V gene TRBV20-1 combines with J gene TRBJ2-6; D gene ambiguous. The CDR3 totals 14 residues. Trimming removed 0 bases from V and 1 base from J, with 4 bases in between. The germline V gene has CDR1 DFQATT and CDR2 SNEGSKA (reference sequence). This CDR3 reads CSARDGSGANVLTF. In DNA, the CDR3 is TGCAGTGCTAGAGATGGATCTGGGGCCAACGTCCTGACTTTC.

Many counts were recorded for this clonotype. V usage is TRBV27 and J usage is TRBJ2-3; the D is unclear. Germline-derived CDR1 and CDR2 are MNHEY and SMNVEV (reference sequence). V was cut by 7 bases and J by 2 bases, with 13 bases left in between. CDR3 length equals 14 residues. Here the CDR3 DNA reads TGTGCCAGCAACCCCCTCAGAACCACAGATACGCAGTATTTT. As protein: CASNPLRTTDTQYF.

The rearrangement uses TRBV28 and TRBJ1-6; D may be TRBD1 (5 bases). This CDR3 is 15 amino acids long. The V end was cut by 2 bases, the J end by 7 bases, with 12 bases between. Germline CDR1 reads MDHEN; CDR2 reads SYDVKM. As DNA, the CDR3 is TGTGCCAGCAGTTTAACTCAGGGAGAAAATTCACCCCTCCACTTT. It translates to CASSLTQGENSPLHF.

This clonotype was counted a few times. The rearrangement links TRBV4-3 to TRBJ2-4; tentatively, D is TRBD2 (5 bases). CDR3 length equals 16 residues. Germline lookup yields CDR1 LGHNA and CDR2 YSLEER. V gave up 1 base and J gave up 0 bases, with 10 bases separating them. The CDR3 reads CASSQGTDLAKNIQYF. CDR3 coding DNA: TGCGCCAGCAGCCAAGGGACGGACTTAGCCAAAAACATTCAGTACTTC.

This clonotype has only a few counts. J is TRBJ2-7 and V is TRBV20-1, with TRBD2 as a possible D gene (6 bases). CDR1 is DFQATT, CDR2 SNEGSKA, per germline (reference sequence). Trimming stripped 3 bases from V and 3 bases from J, with 9 bases between. The CDR3 length is 12 residues. The CDR3 sequence is CSARGGDYEQYF. In DNA form, the CDR3 reads TGCAGTGCTAGGGGGGGAGACTACGAGCAGTACTTC.

Concerning this clonotype itself: A clone one base away is much larger, so this may be a read error. This sequence joins TRBV5-1 and TRBJ2-1; 9 bases align to TRBD1. The germline V gene has CDR1 SGHRS and CDR2 YFSETQ. The CDR3 loop spans 17 amino acids. The V gene end was trimmed by 7 bases and the J gene end by 7 bases; junction bases not matched to a gene: 18. CDR3 coding DNA: TGCGCCAGCGGCTCTTCCCCGGGACAGGGATTTAGAAATGAGCAGTTCTTC. Protein product: CASGSSPGQGFRNEQFF. Full variable domain (remainder filled in from reference TRBV5-1 and TRBJ2-1): KAGVTQTPRYLIKTRGQQVTLSCSPISGHRSVSWYQQTPGQGLQFLFEYFSETQRNKGNFPGRFSGRQFSNSRSEMNVSTLELGDSALYLCASGSSPGQGFRNEQFFGPGTRLTVL.

In this sample, this clonotype turned up a few times. The chain is built from TRBV2 and TRBJ1-4; D is undetermined. The CDR3 contains 13 residues. V lost 6 bases and J lost 5, with 10 bases in between. Germline CDR1 SNHLY, CDR2 FYNNEI. CDR3 sequence reads: CASRNEGNEKLFF. The CDR3 DNA reads TGTGCCAGCAGAAACGAAGGAAATGAAAAACTGTTTTTT.

This clonotype has at least ten counts. This chain connects TRBV7-9 to TRBJ2-1, with D unresolved. Germline CDR1 SEHNR, CDR2 FQNEAQ (reference sequence). Trimming shortened V by 4 bases and J by 9 bases, and 10 bases separated the two germline ends. The CDR3 sequence is 12 residues long. The CDR3 sequence is CASSSEAGEQFF. CDR3 coding DNA: TGTGCCAGCAGCTCAGAAGCTGGTGAGCAGTTCTTC.

This clonotype was counted a single time. The rearrangement links TRBV28 to TRBJ2-7; D unresolved. V gave up 3 bases and J gave up 1 base, with 16 bases separating them. Germline CDR1 and CDR2: MDHEN and SYDVKM. The CDR3 is 16 residues long. CDR3 DNA sequence: TGTGCCAGCAGTTTTAGAACCGTGGCGGAGTCCTACGAGCAGTACTTC. It translates to CASSFRTVAESYEQYF.

This clonotype occurred many times. The CDR3 loop is CASSLALTEIYGYTF. The CDR3 nucleotides read TGTGCCAGCAGCTTGGCCCTGACAGAGATCTATGGCTACACCTTC. The chain has TRBV5-6 and TRBJ1-2; perhaps TRBD1 as D (5 bases). Germline CDR1 is SGHDT and CDR2 is YYEEEE. Trimming stripped 0 bases from V and 4 bases from J, with 13 bases between. This CDR3 spans 15 amino acids.

The chain links TRBV28 to TRBJ1-4, with D unresolved. The CDR3 consists of 13 residues. Trimming cost V 5 bases and J 8 bases, with 12 bases left between them. Germline V gene data show CDR1 as MDHEN and CDR2 as SYDVKM. The CDR3 DNA is TGTGCCAGCAGTCCGCGGTCCCAAGAAAAACTGTTTTTT. It is translated as CASSPRSQEKLFF.

As regards this clonotype: One base away lies a much larger clone, so this may be a sequencing read error. The J gene is TRBJ2-4, the V gene TRBV6-6, with TRBD1 matching 7 bases. The germline CDR1 and CDR2 sequences are MNHNY and SVGAGI (reference sequence). This CDR3 contains 15 residues. The chain's CDR3 is CASSSMGQSKNIQNF. As DNA, the CDR3 is TGTGCCAGCAGTTCCATGGGACAGAGCAAAAACATTCAGAACTTC.

This clonotype was seen many times. The rearrangement links TRBV9 to TRBJ2-7, with D perhaps assigned TRBD1 or TRBD2 (5 bases each). This CDR3 has 14 amino acids. Trimming stripped 0 bases from V and 0 bases from J, with 7 bases between. Looked up from germline, CDR1 is SGDLS and CDR2 is YYNGEE. CDR3 coding DNA: TGTGCCAGCAGCGTAGAGGGGACCTCCTACGAGCAGTACTTC. Residues: CASSVEGTSYEQYF.

At least ten counts were recorded for this clonotype. V usage is TRBV10-3 and J usage is TRBJ2-5; D remains ambiguous. V was cut by 3 bases and J by 5 bases, with 7 bases left in between. Germline V gives CDR1 ENHRY, CDR2 SYGVKD. The CDR3 runs to 12 residues. The CDR3 nucleotides are TGTGCCATCAGTGACAGCGCCGAGACCCAGTACTTC. It specifies CAISDSAETQYF.

The CDR3 region has the DNA TGTGCCAGCAGTGAGGCCGGGACAGGGTTGTACGAGCAGTACTTC. Translated, it gives CASSEAGTGLYEQYF. V usage is TRBV12-3 or TRBV12-4 and J usage is TRBJ2-7; TRBD1 agrees at 9 bases. The CDR3 totals 15 residues. With V trimmed by 5 bases and J by 4 bases, 9 bases remained unmatched.

The chain recombines TRBV2 with TRBJ2-1; D uncertain. The ends were cut back, 2 bases at V and 0 bases at J, with 14 bases in the middle. The germline CDR1 and CDR2 sequences are SNHLY and FYNNEI. CDR3 length: 17 residues. The CDR3 here is CASSEQSQSPSYNEQFF. DNA of the CDR3: TGTGCCAGCAGTGAACAGAGCCAGTCCCCCTCCTACAATGAGCAGTTCTTC.